These 26 T cell receptor beta chains were all obtained from the same sample, sequenced in a study of regulatory T cells in long-lasting Graves disease. Time point described: newly diagnosed GD, antithyroid drugs for less than 3 months. The TCR library was made from RNA extracted from PBMCs. Construction of the TCR beta libraries employed iRepertoire HTBI primers in conjunction with Arm-PCR of CDR3 regions. TCRdb re-analysed the multiplex PCR reads in MiXCR, keeping a single row per CDR3 protein. The top ten hold around 20% of the sample, which has 360,000 or so distinct CDR3 sequences, around 16% seen once. The sample was also linked to a second study, of T cells in Graves' hyperthyroidism and ophthalmopathy.

The material was peripheral blood mononuclear cells (PBMCs), obtained at new diagnosis, from a patient treated with antithyroid drugs. These receptors came from a woman aged 18-35 years with Graves disease.

This clonotype was observed at least ten times. The genes are TRBV28 and TRBJ2-7; 9 bases fit TRBD1. This CDR3 region has 14 residues. The germline gives CDR1 MDHEN, CDR2 SYDVKM. J was trimmed by 2 bases and V by 5 bases; bases with no gene match: 4. The CDR3 region has the DNA TGTGCCAGCAGTGTAACAGGGGGCACCTACGAGCAGTACTTC. Translating gives CASSVTGGTYEQYF.

CDR3 bases: TGCGCCAGCAGCCCTATGCTAGGCACTGAAGCTTTCTTT. Amino acid sequence: CASSPMLGTEAFF. The gene calls are TRBV5-1 and TRBJ1-1, with unresolved D. Per the germline V gene, CDR1 is SGHRS and CDR2 is YFSETQ. This CDR3 region has 13 residues. Trimming shortened V by 4 bases and J by 4 bases, and 11 bases separated the two germline ends. Supplemented by reference TRBV5-1 and TRBJ1-1, the full variable domain reads KAGVTQTPRYLIKTRGQQVTLSCSPISGHRSVSWYQQTPGQGLQFLFEYFSETQRNKGNFPGRFSGRQFSNSRSEMNVSTLELGDSALYLCASSPMLGTEAFFGQGTRLTVV.

This CDR3 reads CSASRVANEKLFF. CDR3 DNA sequence: TGCAGTGCTAGCCGGGTAGCAAATGAAAAACTGTTTTTT. This chain links TRBV20-1 with TRBJ1-4; D remains ambiguous. V was trimmed by 3 bases and J by 5 bases, leaving 10 bases between them. From germline, CDR1 is DFQATT and CDR2 SNEGSKA (reference sequence). The CDR3 runs to 13 residues.

There are a few counts of this clonotype. The rearrangement uses TRBV28 and TRBJ1-5, with D possibly matching TRBD1 (5 bases). Germline CDR1 MDHEN, CDR2 SYDVKM. V dropped 6 bases and J dropped 0 bases, with 12 bases sitting between them. CDR3 length equals 15 residues. The CDR3: CASRISGVSNQPQHF. CDR3 DNA sequence: TGTGCCAGCAGGATATCGGGGGTTAGCAATCAGCCCCAGCATTTT.

V is TRBV11-2 and J is TRBJ2-3; D is perhaps TRBD2 (7 bases). The germline V gene encodes CDR1 SGHAT and CDR2 FQNNGV. Between the trimmed V and J ends, which lost 3 bases and 2 bases, there was a span of 18 bases. The CDR3 length is 17 residues. The chain's CDR3 is CASSLFSGGRVTDTQYF. The CDR3 nucleotides read TGTGCCAGCAGCTTGTTTTCGGGGGGCAGGGTCACAGATACGCAGTATTTT.

The chain joins TRBV10-3 to TRBJ1-3, with D hard to call. Germline V gene sequence: CDR1 ENHRY, CDR2 SYGVKD. Between the trimmed V and J ends, which lost 3 bases and 3 bases, there was a span of 9 bases. The CDR3 spans 14 residues. CDR3 protein: CAISEGGNGNTIYF. CDR3 sequence (DNA): TGTGCCATCAGTGAAGGAGGGAATGGAAACACCATATATTTT.

A single count supports this clonotype. The rearrangement joins TRBV5-4 to TRBJ2-4; TRBD1 matches 7 bases. CDR3 size: 14 residues. V lost 2 bases to trimming and J lost 5 bases; unmatched junction nucleotides: 4. Germline assignment: CDR1 SGHNT and CDR2 YYREEE (reference sequence). In DNA, the CDR3 is TGTGCCAGCAGCTTCCGGGACAGACAAAACATTCAGTACTTC. Protein: CASSFRDRQNIQYF.

In this sample, this clonotype turned up many times. This sequence joins TRBV19 and TRBJ2-7; 8 bases are a match to TRBD2. The CDR3 length is 16 residues. J gave up 2 bases and V 5 bases, and 11 bases lay outside the gene matches. Germline V lookup: CDR1 LNHDA, CDR2 SQIVND (reference sequence). CDR3 residues: CASSPLTSALPYEQYF. The CDR3 bases are TGTGCCAGTAGTCCTTTGACTAGCGCGCTACCCTACGAGCAGTACTTC.

This clonotype has a single count. This clone may be a read error of a much larger clone one base away. The CDR3: CASSQNPTFNYGCTF. In DNA, the CDR3 is TGTGCCAGCAGTCAAAATCCTACTTTTAACTATGGCTGCACCTTC. The chain recombines TRBV7-8 with TRBJ1-2, with unresolved D. From germline, CDR1 is SGHVS and CDR2 FQNEAQ. This CDR3 spans 15 amino acids.

This clonotype was observed many times. V gene TRBV7-3 combines with J gene TRBJ1-1; D perhaps matches TRBD1 (6 bases). Germline V CDR1 and CDR2: SGHTA, FQGTGA. V shed 6 bases and J shed 3 bases, with 11 bases lying between them. The CDR3 runs 13 residues. CDR3 residues: CASSEGGYTEAFF. The CDR3 DNA reads TGTGCCAGCAGTGAAGGGGGGTACACTGAAGCTTTCTTT.

This clonotype was observed many times. The rearrangement joins TRBV30 to TRBJ2-3; D is perhaps TRBD2 (7 bases). The CDR3 spans 15 residues. Trimming stripped 1 base from V and 4 bases from J, with 15 bases between. The germline gives CDR1 GTSNPN, CDR2 SVGIG (reference sequence). The CDR3, as DNA: TGTGCCTGGAGTGGAAGGGGGAGGGACCCAGATACGCAGTATTTT. It specifies CAWSGRGRDPDTQYF.

A remark on this clonotype: Germline is not matched at one junction end, which may reflect a read error. This chain uses TRBV18 with TRBJ1-3, with 7 bases lining up with TRBD1. The CDR3 extends over 16 amino acids. Germline CDR1 is KGHSH and CDR2 is LQKENI. CDR3 bases: TGTGCCAGCTCACCCACACAGGGGTTGTCTGGAGACACCATATATTTT. The encoded protein is CASSPTQGLSGDTIYF.

This clonotype was counted ten times or more. The CDR3: CAWSEGGRGQPQHF. CDR3 DNA: TGTGCCTGGAGCGAGGGCGGCCGGGGTCAGCCCCAGCATTTT. The J gene is TRBJ1-5, the V gene TRBV30; the D is unclear. This CDR3 region has 14 residues. The V end lost 3 bases, the J end lost 6 bases, and 15 bases lay between the germline ends. The germline V gene has CDR1 GTSNPN and CDR2 SVGIG (reference sequence).

This clonotype was counted ten times or more. The rearrangement links TRBV20-1 to TRBJ2-7; D gene uncertain. This CDR3 contains 12 residues. V was clipped by 4 bases and J by 0 bases, with 7 bases between them. The germline V gene encodes CDR1 DFQATT and CDR2 SNEGSKA (reference sequence). The CDR3 bases are TGCAGTGCTACTGACGCCTCCTACGAGCAGTACTTC. Protein sequence: CSATDASYEQYF.

Ten or more counts support this clonotype. The chain couples TRBV28 to TRBJ2-7, with TRBD2 matching over 7 bases. Germline V gives CDR1 MDHEN, CDR2 SYDVKM. The V and J ends lost 2 bases and 3 bases, in that order; junction bases with no gene match: 4. This CDR3 has 14 amino acids. The CDR3 spells CASSLGTTYYEQYF. The CDR3 DNA is TGTGCCAGCAGTTTAGGGACTACATACTACGAGCAGTACTTC.

The V call is TRBV7-9, the J call TRBJ1-2; TRBD1 matches 8 bases. The CDR3 has 13 amino acids. V was clipped by 5 bases and J by 6 bases; unmatched bases: 5. From germline, CDR1 is SEHNR and CDR2 FQNEAQ (reference sequence). This chain's CDR3 is CASSQGQDHGYTF. The DNA of the CDR3 is TGTGCCAGCAGCCAGGGACAGGATCATGGCTACACCTTC.

This clonotype has more than one count but fewer than ten. The chain links TRBV6-1 to TRBJ2-2, with 10 bases fitting TRBD2. J gave up 0 bases and V 6 bases, and 1 base lay outside the gene matches. Germline assignment: CDR1 MNHNS and CDR2 SASEGT. The CDR3 spans 15 residues. This CDR3 is CASRSGGANTGELFF. CDR3 coding DNA: TGTGCCAGCAGGAGCGGGGGGGCGAACACCGGGGAGCTGTTTTTT.

Worth noting for this clonotype: Germline and junction disagree at one end, which may indicate a read error. This chain uses TRBV7-7 with TRBJ2-1, with 8 positions matching TRBD2. This CDR3 spans 13 amino acids. Germline values: CDR1 SSHAT, CDR2 FNYEAQ (reference sequence). The CDR3 region is CASSLFRGGEQFF. The DNA for the CDR3 is TGTGCTAGCAGCTTGTTTCGGGGGGGTGAGCAGTTCTTC. Complete variable domain (other parts from reference TRBV7-7 and TRBJ2-1): GAGVSQSPRYKVTKRGQDVTLRCDPISSHATLYWYQQALGQGPEFLTYFNYEAQPDKSGLPSDRFSAERPEGSISTLTIQRTEQRDSAMYRCASSLFRGGEQFFGPGTRLTVL.

As DNA, the CDR3 is TGTGCCAGCTCACCCCTTTGGGACAGGGGCTCGAGCTACACCGGGGAGCTGTTTTTT. It codes for CASSPLWDRGSSYTGELFF. The chain recombines TRBV18 with TRBJ2-2, with TRBD1 identical over 10 bases. V gave up 3 bases and J gave up 3 bases; unmatched junction bases: 13. CDR1 KGHSH and CDR2 LQKENI come from the germline V gene. The CDR3 is 19 amino acids.

This clonotype was detected only once. The junction differs from germline at one of its ends, possibly a read error. The V call is TRBV6-1, the J call TRBJ2-2; 13 bases are shared with TRBD2. Germline loops: CDR1 MNHNS, CDR2 SASEGT. This CDR3 comprises 16 residues. DNA of the CDR3: TGTGCCAGCAGGGAAGGACTAGCGGGAGACCTCGGGGAGCTGTTTTTT. Translation: CASREGLAGDLGELFF.

This clonotype was detected a few times. The rearrangement joins TRBV9 to TRBJ2-1, with TRBD2 matching 8 bases. Unmatched junction bases numbered 7, after V lost 0 bases and J lost 8 bases. The CDR3 runs to 15 residues. Looked up from germline, CDR1 is SGDLS and CDR2 is YYNGEE. The CDR3 spells CASSVEAGREDEQFF. CDR3 nucleotide sequence: TGTGCCAGCAGCGTAGAAGCCGGGAGGGAAGATGAGCAGTTCTTC. Variable domain in full (rest from reference TRBV9 and TRBJ2-1): DSGVTQTPKHLITATGQRVTLRCSPRSGDLSVYWYQQSLDQGLQFLIQYYNGEERAKGNILERFSAQQFPDLHSELNLSSLELGDSALYFCASSVEAGREDEQFFGPGTRLTVL.

With regard to this clonotype: A much larger clone lies one base from this, so it may be a read error. This chain uses TRBV4-2 with TRBJ2-3, with D perhaps matching TRBD2 (5 bases). There are 15 residues in the CDR3. With 4 bases removed from V and 2 bases from J, the gap between germline ends came to 13 bases. In germline, CDR1 is LGHNA, CDR2 YNFKEQ. CDR3 amino acids: CASSLGREPTDTQYF. The CDR3, as DNA: TGTGCCAGCAGCCTTGGACGGGAACCCACAGATACGCAGTATTTT.

This clonotype was detected many times. The chain links TRBV5-1 to TRBJ2-7; 10 bases line up with TRBD2. Germline values: CDR1 SGHRS, CDR2 YFSETQ. CDR3 size: 15 residues. V was clipped by 4 bases and J by 2 bases; unmatched bases: 6. The CDR3 here is CASSPGTSVPYEQYF. In nucleotides, the CDR3 is TGCGCCAGCAGCCCCGGGACTAGCGTCCCCTACGAGCAGTACTTC. Combining the CDR3 with reference TRBV5-1 and TRBJ2-7 gives the whole variable domain KAGVTQTPRYLIKTRGQQVTLSCSPISGHRSVSWYQQTPGQGLQFLFEYFSETQRNKGNFPGRFSGRQFSNSRSEMNVSTLELGDSALYLCASSPGTSVPYEQYFGPGTRLTVT.

This clonotype occurred many times. The V and J genes are TRBV19 and TRBJ1-5; possible D gene TRBD1, 6 bases. V lost 5 bases to trimming and J lost 0 bases, with 14 bases between them. This CDR3 spans 16 amino acids. Germline V CDR1 and CDR2: LNHDA, SQIVND (reference sequence). The CDR3 loop reads CASSSRGEDSNQPQHF. The CDR3, as DNA: TGTGCCAGTAGTTCAAGGGGGGAAGATAGCAATCAGCCCCAGCATTTT. The whole variable domain, remainder taken from reference TRBV19 and TRBJ1-5, is DGGITQSPKYLFRKEGQNVTLSCEQNLNHDAMYWYRQDPGQGLRLIYYSQIVNDFQKGDIAEGYSVSREKKESFPLTVTSAQKNPTAFYLCASSSRGEDSNQPQHFGDGTRLSIL.

This sequence joins TRBV10-3 and TRBJ1-3; weak D call: TRBD1 (5 bases). CDR3 length equals 13 residues. V was shortened by 8 bases and J by 0 bases, with 8 bases between the two germline ends. CDR1 and CDR2 (germline): ENHRY, SYGVKD. The CDR3 DNA is TGTGCCATCGGCGGACACTCTGGAAACACCATATATTTT. It encodes CAIGGHSGNTIYF.

As to this clonotype: A far larger clone is off by one base, so a read error is likely. The chain recombines TRBV2 with TRBJ1-1, with 8 bases matching TRBD1. CDR3 length: 15 residues. Germline V lookup: CDR1 SNHLY, CDR2 FYNNEI. In DNA form, the CDR3 reads TGTGCCAGCAGAACAACAGGGGGGCCGAACACTGAAGCTTCCTTT. Encoded protein: CASRTTGGPNTEASF.